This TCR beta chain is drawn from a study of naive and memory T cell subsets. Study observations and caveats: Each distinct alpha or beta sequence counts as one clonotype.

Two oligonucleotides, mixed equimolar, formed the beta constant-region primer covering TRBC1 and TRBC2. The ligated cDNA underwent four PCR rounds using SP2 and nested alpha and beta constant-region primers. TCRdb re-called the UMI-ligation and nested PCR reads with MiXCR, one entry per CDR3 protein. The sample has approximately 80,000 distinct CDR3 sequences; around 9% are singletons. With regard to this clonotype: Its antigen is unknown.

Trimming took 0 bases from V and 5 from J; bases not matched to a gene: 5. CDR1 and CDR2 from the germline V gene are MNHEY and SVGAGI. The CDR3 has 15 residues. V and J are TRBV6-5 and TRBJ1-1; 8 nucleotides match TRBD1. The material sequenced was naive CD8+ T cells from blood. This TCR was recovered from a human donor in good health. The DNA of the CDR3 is TGTGCCAGCAGTTACTCGACAGGGGCGGGAACTGAAGCTTTCTTT. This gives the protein CASSYSTGAGTEAFF.